The 32 T cell receptor beta chains in this list originate from one sample, sequenced in a study of blood T cells in healthy people across ages. Primed by a sample-barcoded 5' primer and a J-beta primer mix, a second PCR proceeded for 7 to 11 cycles. TCRdb used MiXCR to reprocess the 5' RACE reads, holding one entry per CDR3 protein. The sample carries about 1,800,000 distinct CDR3 sequences, 28% recorded once. The sequencing sample was made of blood. Receptor source: a woman aged 25 to 39 in good health.

The table lists this clonotype with a few counts. The rearrangement links TRBV7-9 to TRBJ2-3; D unresolved. CDR1 SEHNR and CDR2 FQNEAQ come from the germline V gene (reference sequence). With 4 bases removed from V and 6 bases from J, the gap between germline ends came to 14 bases. This CDR3 contains 14 residues. In DNA, the CDR3 is TGTGCCAGCAGCTCCCCATCGCCCGCGGATACGCAGTATTTT. Residues: CASSSPSPADTQYF.

Of note for this clonotype: A read error may be the cause here, since a much bigger clone is one base away. The genes are TRBV10-3 and TRBJ2-7; D possibly uses TRBD1 or TRBD2 (5 bases each). The CDR3 has 12 amino acids. Germline CDR1 and CDR2: ENHRY and SYGVKD. Here the CDR3 reads CADGASSYEQYF. CDR3 DNA: TGTGCGGACGGGGCCAGTTCCTACGAGCAGTACTTC.

This clonotype was counted at least ten times. The genes are TRBV20-1 and TRBJ2-1, with 10 bases that match TRBD2. The V and J ends lost 5 bases and 3 bases, in that order; junction bases with no gene match: 4. CDR1 DFQATT and CDR2 SNEGSKA come from the germline V gene (reference sequence). The CDR3 runs to 14 residues. This CDR3 is CSAGGLANYNEQFF. Written as DNA, the CDR3 is TGCAGTGCTGGGGGACTAGCGAACTACAATGAGCAGTTCTTC.

The chain employs TRBV6-1 and TRBJ1-6; D uncertain. Germline CDR1 reads MNHNS; CDR2 reads SASEGT. The germline V and J ends were trimmed by 1 base and 8 bases, with 15 bases remaining between them. The CDR3 contains 16 residues. The CDR3 is CASSEGGGVTHSPLHF. The CDR3 DNA follows: TGTGCCAGCAGTGAAGGGGGAGGCGTTACCCATTCACCCCTCCACTTT.

The sample holds a few counts of this clonotype. CDR3 DNA sequence: TGTGCCAGCAGTTTGAAATTTTGGGGTGCCGGGGAGCTGTTTTTT. Its translation is CASSLKFWGAGELFF. This chain uses TRBV12-3 or TRBV12-4 with TRBJ2-2; D is ambiguous. This CDR3 region has 15 residues. V was clipped by 3 bases and J by 6 bases, with 14 bases between them.

The V and J genes are TRBV27 and TRBJ1-5; D is undetermined. Trimming cost V 8 bases and J 11 bases, with 13 bases left between them. The CDR3 sequence is 11 residues long. Germline V gene sequence: CDR1 MNHEY, CDR2 SMNVEV (reference sequence). The CDR3 DNA reads as TGTGCCAGCGGCCTCCGATCTGCCCAGCATTTT. It is translated as CASGLRSAQHF.

Comments on this clonotype: Just one base apart from a much larger clone, this may be a read error. The chain combines TRBV20-1 with TRBJ2-1, with 9 bases identical to TRBD1. This CDR3 region has 14 residues. CDR1 and CDR2 (germline): DFQATT, SNEGSKA (reference sequence). The CDR3 here is CSARDRAGYNERFF. Written as DNA, the CDR3 is TGCAGTGCCCGGGACAGGGCGGGCTACAATGAGCGGTTCTTC.

The chain is built from TRBV30 and TRBJ2-1; a weak D match, TRBD2 (5 bases). The CDR3 has 12 amino acids. CDR1 is GTSNPN, CDR2 SVGIG, per germline (reference sequence). V lost 2 bases and J lost 10, with 12 bases in between. This CDR3 reads CAWSHRGSEQFF. The CDR3 DNA follows: TGTGCCTGGAGTCACCGGGGTAGCGAGCAGTTCTTC.

This clonotype was counted only a few times. J is TRBJ1-2 and V is TRBV10-2; D unresolved. Germline CDR1 reads WSHSY; CDR2 reads SAAADI. Trimming cost V 5 bases and J 7 bases, with 23 bases left between them. This CDR3 spans 16 amino acids. CDR3 sequence: CASSQSQTRKAGGYTF. CDR3 nucleotide sequence: TGCGCCAGCAGTCAGAGTCAAACCCGGAAGGCTGGTGGCTACACCTTC.

As for this clonotype: A read error may explain this, as a much larger clone is one base away. The genes are TRBV5-1 and TRBJ2-7, with D tentatively TRBD1 (6 bases). The J call may not be correct, given that the DNA end is closer to TRBJ2-5. The CDR3 totals 16 residues. Per germline, CDR1 SGHRS and CDR2 YFSETQ. This CDR3 reads CASSLSGTRVAETQYF. The CDR3 DNA follows: TGCGCCAGCAGCTTATCCGGGACAAGGGTGGCTGAGACCCAGTACTTC.

A remark on this clonotype: Since a much larger clone is just one base distant, this may be a read error. The chain couples TRBV20-1 to TRBJ2-1; TRBD1 matches at 10 bases. There are 14 residues in the CDR3. The V and J ends lost 5 bases and 6 bases, in that order; junction bases with no gene match: 7. Looked up from germline, CDR1 is DFQATT and CDR2 is SNEGSKA (reference sequence). The CDR3 here is CSAFPGQGCNEQFF. DNA for the CDR3: TGCAGTGCTTTCCCGGGACAGGGGTGCAATGAGCAGTTCTTC.

This chain joins TRBV28 and TRBJ1-4; the D gene is possibly TRBD1 (5 bases). V was pared by 3 bases and J by 8 bases, with 16 bases between. The CDR3 contains 15 residues. Germline V gene data show CDR1 as MDHEN and CDR2 as SYDVKM. CDR3 nucleotides: TGTGCCAGCAGTTTGGGAGGAGGGGCTCGGGAAAAACTGTTTTTT. It translates to CASSLGGGAREKLFF.

A few counts support this clonotype. The rearrangement links TRBV7-2 to TRBJ1-4; D is undetermined. Germline CDR1 SGHTA, CDR2 FQGNSA. This CDR3 has 15 residues. Between the trimmed V and J ends, which lost 0 bases and 0 bases, there was a span of 5 bases. The CDR3 bases are TGTGCCAGCAGCTTAGCGGAGTCAACTAATGAAAAACTGTTTTTT. It codes for CASSLAESTNEKLFF. Complete variable domain (other parts from reference TRBV7-2 and TRBJ1-4): GAGVSQSPSNKVTEKGKDVELRCDPISGHTALYWYRQSLGQGLEFLIYFQGNSAPDKSGLPSDRFSAERTGGSVSTLTIQRTQQEDSAVYLCASSLAESTNEKLFFGSGTQLSVL.

The CDR3 DNA reads as TGCACCAGCGCCGAGCGGGAGGGCCGCGAGCAGTACTTC. Its translation: CTSAEREGREQYF. This sequence joins TRBV1 and TRBJ2-7; the listed D gene, TRBD2, was not tested against the DNA. TRBV1 is classified as a pseudogene. This CDR3 contains 13 residues.

The chain combines TRBV29-1 with TRBJ1-5; D possibly corresponds to TRBD1 (5 bases). Deletions cut 7 bases from V and 4 bases from J, with 17 bases between. CDR3 length: 14 amino acids. Germline CDR1 reads SQVTM; CDR2 reads ANQGSEA. CDR3 loop: CSARDGGGNQPQHF. The CDR3, as DNA: TGCAGCGCTCGGGACGGCGGTGGGAATCAGCCCCAGCATTTT.

In this sample, this clonotype turned up a few times. This sequence joins TRBV4-1 and TRBJ1-5; 12 nucleotides agree with TRBD1. The CDR3 is 18 amino acids. The ends lost 4 bases at V and 6 bases at J; junction bases unmatched: 13. Germline CDR1 is MGHRA and CDR2 is YSYEKL. CDR3: CASSRNDRDRGRSQPQHF. The CDR3, as DNA: TGCGCCAGCAGCCGGAACGATCGGGACAGGGGGCGCAGTCAGCCCCAGCATTTT.

The chain is built from TRBV20-1 and TRBJ2-3; TRBD2 matches at 9 bases. Germline assignment: CDR1 DFQATT and CDR2 SNEGSKA (reference sequence). The J segment lost 5 bases and the V segment lost 6 bases, leaving 9 bases of the junction unmatched. This CDR3 is 14 amino acids long. DNA for the CDR3: TGCAGTGCCTTGACTAGCGGCGGTCAAGATACGCAGTATTTT. The encoded protein is CSALTSGGQDTQYF.

This chain links TRBV15 with TRBJ2-1, with D possibly TRBD2 on 7 matching bases. This CDR3 contains 19 residues. CDR1 is LNHNV and CDR2 is YYDKDF in the germline V gene (reference sequence). Trimming removed 2 bases from V and 4 bases from J, with 24 bases in between. The CDR3 loop reads CATSRLGGGRLALYNEQFF. CDR3 DNA sequence: TGTGCCACCAGCAGATTAGGGGGGGGGCGGCTAGCGTTATACAATGAGCAGTTCTTC.

This clonotype came up many times. V gene TRBV12-3 or TRBV12-4 combines with J gene TRBJ2-7; D perhaps matches TRBD2 (5 bases). The CDR3 covers 13 residues. The V gene lost 7 bases and the J gene lost 2 bases, with 12 bases spanning the gap. The CDR3 protein is CASTRGQTYEQYF. Here the CDR3 DNA reads TGTGCCAGCACCCGCGGGCAGACCTACGAGCAGTACTTC.

This clonotype was detected a few times. This chain joins TRBV6-5 and TRBJ2-5; D is perhaps TRBD1 (5 bases). Germline V gene sequence: CDR1 MNHEY, CDR2 SVGAGI. This CDR3 spans 12 amino acids. V was cut by 4 bases and J by 6 bases, with 9 bases left in between. The CDR3, as DNA: TGTGCCAGCAGTTCAGGGTTGCAGACCCAGTACTTC. It is translated as CASSSGLQTQYF.

This clonotype appeared many times. The rearrangement links TRBV14 to TRBJ2-7; 9 bases match TRBD1. The trim removed 1 base at V and 1 base at J, leaving 5 bases unmatched. The CDR3 is 16 residues long. Germline-derived CDR1 and CDR2 are SGHDN and FVKESK. The CDR3 bases are TGTGCCAGCAGCCAAGTCTCGGGACAGGGTTCCTACGAGCAGTACTTC. Protein product: CASSQVSGQGSYEQYF.

The sample holds many counts of this clonotype. The chain is built from TRBV20-1 and TRBJ2-5; no clear D. The CDR3 extends over 12 amino acids. With 5 bases removed from V and 5 bases from J, the gap between germline ends came to 12 bases. The V gene's germline CDR1 is DFQATT and CDR2 SNEGSKA (reference sequence). CDR3: CSAPAREETQYF. CDR3 coding DNA: TGCAGTGCTCCGGCGAGAGAGGAGACCCAGTACTTC.

This clonotype came up many times. V usage is TRBV4-3 and J usage is TRBJ2-7; 12 nucleotides align to TRBD2. The CDR3 is 15 amino acids. The V segment lost 2 bases and the J segment 6 bases; nucleotides outside the gene matches: 5. CDR1 LGHNA and CDR2 YSLEER come from the germline V gene. CDR3 amino acids: CASSQKTSGSVEQYF. CDR3 coding DNA: TGCGCCAGCAGCCAAAAGACTAGCGGGAGTGTCGAGCAGTACTTC.

This clonotype came up many times. V and J are TRBV7-9 and TRBJ1-2; D not resolved. The CDR3 extends over 14 amino acids. Germline CDR1 and CDR2: SEHNR and FQNEAQ (reference sequence). The V gene lost 6 bases and the J gene lost 2 bases, with 13 bases spanning the gap. The CDR3 protein is CASSLSGRNYGYTF. CDR3 sequence (DNA): TGTGCCAGCAGTCTATCCGGTAGAAACTATGGCTACACCTTC.

This clonotype came up a few times. The chain recombines TRBV5-6 with TRBJ1-2, with 10 bases lining up with TRBD1. This CDR3 region has 14 residues. From germline, CDR1 is SGHDT and CDR2 YYEEEE. V gave up 5 bases and J gave up 5 bases; unmatched junction bases: 6. DNA of the CDR3: TGTGCCAGCAGTGGGACAGGGGAAAGTTATGGCTACACCTTC. This codes for CASSGTGESYGYTF.

This clonotype appeared a few times. This chain links TRBV6-5 with TRBJ2-3; 9 bases line up with TRBD2. With V trimmed by 2 bases and J by 3 bases, 12 bases remained unmatched. The germline gives CDR1 MNHEY, CDR2 SVGAGI. This CDR3 is built from 18 residues. The CDR3 loop reads CASSYRRGGGAFTDTQYF. Written as DNA, the CDR3 is TGTGCCAGCAGTTACCGTCGCGGCGGGGGGGCCTTTACAGATACGCAGTATTTT.

Only a few counts were recorded for this clonotype. The chain combines TRBV10-2 with TRBJ2-7, with D maybe TRBD1 (6 bases). V gave up 6 bases and J gave up 3 bases, with 12 bases separating them. The CDR3 is made up of 13 amino acids. The germline V gene has CDR1 WSHSY and CDR2 SAAADI. In DNA form, the CDR3 reads TGCGCCAGCAGCCAGGGGCCAGACTACGAGCAGTACTTC. Translated, it gives CASSQGPDYEQYF.

The chain has TRBV5-1 and TRBJ1-1, with D perhaps TRBD1 (5 bases). Trimming took off 0 bases at V and 10 bases at J, with 13 bases between the two ends. The CDR3 spans 13 residues. CDR1 is SGHRS, CDR2 YFSETQ, per germline. CDR3 sequence: CASSLETDRRAFF. For the CDR3, the DNA is TGCGCCAGCAGCTTGGAGACAGATCGGCGAGCTTTCTTT.

This clonotype was observed a few times. This chain links TRBV5-1 with TRBJ2-5, with D maybe TRBD1 (6 bases). V was trimmed by 3 bases and J by 3 bases, leaving 12 bases between them. The germline V gene has CDR1 SGHRS and CDR2 YFSETQ. This CDR3 spans 14 amino acids. CDR3 bases: TGCGCCAGCAGCTCACAGGGAGTCGAAGAGACCCAGTACTTC. Translated: CASSSQGVEETQYF. Full variable domain (outside the CDR3, taken from reference TRBV5-1 and TRBJ2-5): KAGVTQTPRYLIKTRGQQVTLSCSPISGHRSVSWYQQTPGQGLQFLFEYFSETQRNKGNFPGRFSGRQFSNSRSEMNVSTLELGDSALYLCASSSQGVEETQYFGPGTRLLVL.

In this sample, this clonotype turned up many times. V usage is TRBV28 and J usage is TRBJ2-7; D remains ambiguous. Trimming left V 6 bases short and J 3 bases short, with 15 bases between. The CDR3 is 14 amino acids. Germline V gene lookup returns CDR1 MDHEN and CDR2 SYDVKM. The CDR3 protein is CASRASGRIYEQYF. In nucleotides, the CDR3 is TGTGCCAGCAGGGCCTCTGGACGGATCTACGAGCAGTACTTC.

The chain joins TRBV27 to TRBJ2-1, with 8 positions matching TRBD2. The CDR3 length is 16 residues. Looked up from germline, CDR1 is MNHEY and CDR2 is SMNVEV (reference sequence). Unmatched junction bases numbered 10, after V lost 3 bases and J lost 6 bases. Here the CDR3 DNA reads TGTGCCAGCAGTTTGGCTAGCGGGTTCCTCAGCAATGAGCAGTTCTTC. Translating it yields CASSLASGFLSNEQFF.

The V gene is TRBV12-3 or TRBV12-4, the J gene TRBJ2-1; tentatively, D is TRBD2 (5 bases). The CDR3 runs to 15 residues. Trimming cost V 2 bases and J 0 bases, with 8 bases left between them. CDR3 sequence: CASSLQLGSYNEQFF. The DNA for the CDR3 is TGTGCCAGCAGTTTACAACTAGGCTCCTACAATGAGCAGTTCTTC.